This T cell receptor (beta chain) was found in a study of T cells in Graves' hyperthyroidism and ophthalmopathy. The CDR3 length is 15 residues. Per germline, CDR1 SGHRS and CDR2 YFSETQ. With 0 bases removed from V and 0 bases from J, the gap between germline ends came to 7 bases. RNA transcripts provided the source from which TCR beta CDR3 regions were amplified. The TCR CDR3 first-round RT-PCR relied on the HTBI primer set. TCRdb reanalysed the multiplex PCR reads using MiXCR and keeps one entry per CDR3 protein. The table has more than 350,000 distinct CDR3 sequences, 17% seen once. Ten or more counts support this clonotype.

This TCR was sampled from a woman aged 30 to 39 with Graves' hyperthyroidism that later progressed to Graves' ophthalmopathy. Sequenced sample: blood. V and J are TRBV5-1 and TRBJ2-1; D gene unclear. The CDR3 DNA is TGCGCCAGCAGCTTGGCCGAGAGCTCCTACAATGAGCAGTTCTTC. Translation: CASSLAESSYNEQFF.